The T cell receptor (beta chain) under discussion was sequenced for a study of type 1 regulatory T cells. Study details: An in vitro protocol generated T-allo10, a Tr1-enriched, alloantigen-specific CD4 T cell product.

About this clonotype: Its antigen is as yet unknown.

TCRdb redid the calling of the reads with MiXCR, one entry per CDR3 protein. The sample lists tens of thousands of distinct CDR3 sequences; roughly an eighth were seen once. CDR1 and CDR2 from the germline V gene are SGHRS and YFSETQ. The trim removed 0 bases at V and 3 bases at J, leaving 4 bases unmatched. This CDR3 has 15 amino acids. The genes are TRBV5-1 and TRBJ2-7; 9 bases map to TRBD1. The sample was cultured non-Tr1 T cells, either the whole culture or a sorted T cell fraction (not recorded which). The receptor comes from a human donor in good health. The CDR3 spells CASSLVAGQGYEQYF. The CDR3 DNA follows: TGCGCCAGCAGCTTGGTCGCGGGACAGGGCTACGAGCAGTACTTC. The variable domain in full, with the rest retrieved from reference TRBV5-1 and TRBJ2-7, is KAGVTQTPRYLIKTRGQQVTLSCSPISGHRSVSWYQQTPGQGLQFLFEYFSETQRNKGNFPGRFSGRQFSNSRSEMNVSTLELGDSALYLCASSLVAGQGYEQYFGPGTRLTVT.